This entry is about one T cell receptor beta chain. This clonotype was observed at least ten times. Its target antigen remains unknown. Base qualities were left out, and no much larger clone turns up one base away. In the germline V gene (reference sequence), CDR1 corresponds to DFQATT and CDR2 to SNEGSKA. V ends up 0 bases short and J 6 bases short, with an unmatched junction base count of 6. Reading from cysteine to phenylalanine, the CDR3 counts 15 amino acids. The only DNA kept is the CDR3, 45 bases in frame from the first base. Libraries were constructed by multiplex PCR. Sequenced using an Illumina HiSeq 4000. To build TCR beta libraries, CDR3 regions were amplified by Arm-PCR using iRepertoire HTBI primers. PCR products were gel purified before sequencing. As for the original processing: Across samples, 60 to 70 TRBV and 15 or so TRBJ segments were identified and used for gene usage analysis of CDR3 amino acid clonotypes. COPE and FqMerger were used to merge filtered high-quality paired reads into contigs. BLAST was used to align contigs to IMGT TRBV, TRBD and TRBJ reference genes, with CDR3 defined following IMGT. Highly expanded clones were defined as clonotypes with a frequency above 0.1%. Repertoire diversity was measured by Shannon entropy, and V-J evenness by the Gini coefficient. A clonotype found in more than one individual was treated as public. TCRdb trimmed the raw reads at Q25, called clones with MiXCR and kept productive beta chains. Rows with a matching CDR3 protein are joined into one entry that keeps the most common DNA and genes. TCRdb, not the original authors, processed these V and J calls. The sample includes around 360,000 distinct CDR3 sequences, with 15% to 20% observed a single time. The ten largest account for about 19% of the sample.

The sample belongs to a study of regulatory T cells in long-lasting Graves disease (dated by TCRdb to the early 2020s). In terms of the full investigation: In the newly diagnosed Graves' disease group, patients had been taking antithyroid drugs for less than 3 months. Peripheral blood TCR sequencing and RNA sequencing compared persistent Graves' disease patients with newly diagnosed Graves' disease patients. The study took place in China and was registered as a clinical trial. A total of around 35 samples underwent TCR sequencing: around 13 from persistent and roughly 20 from newly diagnosed Graves' disease patients. Paper-wide results and their limitations: Compared with newly diagnosed patients, patients with persistent Graves' disease had lower TCR Shannon entropy and fewer highly expanded clones, which suggests clonal expansion. Because the primary lesion, thyroid tissue, could not be accessed, the study looked at peripheral blood alone. Only the TCR beta chain was sequenced and analyzed. Patients with persistent disease shared more public clonotypes (around 2,700) than newly diagnosed patients did (more than 900). Persistent disease showed preferential use of TRBV28, TRBJ1-2 and TRBJ2-5, whereas newly diagnosed disease favored TRBV20-1 and TRBJ2-1. The authors noted that the small sample size was a limitation that may lower accuracy.

The time point label corresponds to: newly diagnosed GD, antithyroid drugs for less than 3 months. For both TCR sequencing and RNA sequencing, RNA was extracted from PBMCs using TRIzol. The diagnosis of Graves' disease was made according to American Thyroid Association guidelines. Recruitment of patients was carried out at an endocrinology department in Xi'an, China. From each patient, around 8.3 milliliters of peripheral blood was collected into an EDTA anticoagulant tube. Ficoll Paque Plus density gradient separation was used to isolate PBMCs, and no further T cell sorting was done. RNA quality was checked with an Agilent 2100 Bioanalyzer and agarose gel, and concentration with a NanoDrop 2000. These data were also reused for a study on T cells in Graves' hyperthyroidism and ophthalmopathy. The second investigation adds: Graves' hyperthyroidism was defined as stable when no progression to ophthalmopathy occurred over 18 months of follow-up. Hyperthyroidism patients were aged 18 to 65 years and newly diagnosed, with disease duration of less than 2 months. Patients with uncontrolled infections, other autoimmune diseases, pregnancy or lactation were excluded. Diagnoses were established on the basis of clinical symptoms, serum thyroxine and TRAb, thyroid ultrasound, and orbital computed tomography. For the first round of RT-PCR on the TCR CDR3, the HTBI primer set was used together with the Qiagen OneStep RT-PCR kit. Most expanded thyroid clonotypes (frequency above 0.001) were also detected in blood, a finding suggesting that blood repertoires may reflect thyroid immune responses. In cross-validation, a model built on a 13 V-J signature told ophthalmopathy apart from stable hyperthyroidism with less than 90% sensitivity and 81% to 82% specificity, and in testing the same model reached 80%/75%. During validation, the model predicted progression to ophthalmopathy a median of about 5.9 months ahead of onset, with around 70% sensitivity and around 73% specificity. TCR V-J signatures able to tell the groups apart were searched for in a discovery cohort of 100 patients, of whom under 45 had Graves' ophthalmopathy and roughly 59 had stable Graves' hyperthyroidism. Prospective prediction of ophthalmopathy was tested in an independent validation cohort consisting of roughly 20 hyperthyroidism patients and approximately 16 patients who later progressed to ophthalmopathy. The roughly 91 discovery patients were randomly split 7:3 into training and test sets. In several Graves' hyperthyroidism patients, the study also compared T-cell repertoires from thyroid tissue with T-cell repertoires from blood. Once sampling was done, hyperthyroidism patients were given methimazole at a starting dose of 30 mg daily, whereas ophthalmopathy patients were given high-dose intravenous methylprednisolone. Libraries were constructed in a second round of multiplex PCR, after which size selection and purification were carried out. Libraries were sequenced paired-end with 100 bp reads on an Illumina HiSeq2000. SOAPnuke was used to process the raw data, throwing out any read that contained adapters or uncalled bases, had a mean Phred below 15, or lacked an exact constant-primer or identifier match. High-quality paired reads were merged with COPE v1.2.5, and unique nucleotide sequences were defined as clonotypes. Clonotypes were aligned to IMGT TRBV, TRBD and TRBJ reference segments using MiTCR v1.1. The analysis was restricted to V-J combinations with a frequency above 0.0001, which together covered 99% to 99.2% of the repertoires. The TCS score was defined as the ratio of F50 (clonal expansion) to E x V (chaos), calculated using BLOSUM62-based TCRdist between CDR3 peptides within each V-J. Welch's t-statistics and random forest reduced just over 500 V-J features to roughly 13, which were used in a naive Bayes classifier (R e1071). Sample size was not statistically predetermined, and investigators were not blinded to group allocation. According to the paper, TCR Vbeta CDR3 sequencing was carried out on 135 peripheral blood samples, which came from 40 to 45 ophthalmopathy, 75 to 80 hyperthyroidism and approximately 17 progressor patients.

This TCR was recovered from a woman aged 18-30 years with Graves disease. Donor details come from another sample of the same person, matched by shared clones. The rearrangement combines TRBV20-1 with TRBJ2-1, and 9 junction bases match TRBD2. The source material was peripheral blood mononuclear cells (PBMCs), sampled at new diagnosis, from a patient treated with antithyroid drugs. CDR3 protein: CSAREISGSFNEQFF. In nucleotides, the sequence is TGCAGTGCTAGAGAAATTAGCGGGAGCTTCAATGAGCAGTTCTTC.